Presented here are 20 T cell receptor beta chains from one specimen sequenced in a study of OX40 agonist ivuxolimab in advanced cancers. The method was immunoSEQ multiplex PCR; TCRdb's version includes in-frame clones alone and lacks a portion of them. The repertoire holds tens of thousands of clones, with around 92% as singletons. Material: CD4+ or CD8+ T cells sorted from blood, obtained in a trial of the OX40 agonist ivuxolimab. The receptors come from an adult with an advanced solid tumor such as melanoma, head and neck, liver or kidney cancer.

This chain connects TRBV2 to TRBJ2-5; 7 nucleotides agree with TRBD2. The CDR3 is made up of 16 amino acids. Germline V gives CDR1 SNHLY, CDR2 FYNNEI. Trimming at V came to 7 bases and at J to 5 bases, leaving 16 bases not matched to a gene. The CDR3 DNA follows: TGTGCCAGCACCGGACTAGTTTCCCCTCAGAGCGAGACCCAGTACTTC. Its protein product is CASTGLVSPQSETQYF.

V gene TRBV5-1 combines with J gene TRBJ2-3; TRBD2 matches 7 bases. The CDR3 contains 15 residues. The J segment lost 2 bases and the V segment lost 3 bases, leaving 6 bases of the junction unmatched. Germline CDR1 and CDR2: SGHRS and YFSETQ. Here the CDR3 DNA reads TGCGCCAGCAGCTCCACGGGGGGTAACACAGATACGCAGTATTTT. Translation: CASSSTGGNTDTQYF. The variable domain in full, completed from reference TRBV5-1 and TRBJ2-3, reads KAGVTQTPRYLIKTRGQQVTLSCSPISGHRSVSWYQQTPGQGLQFLFEYFSETQRNKGNFPGRFSGRQFSNSRSEMNVSTLELGDSALYLCASSSTGGNTDTQYFGPGTRLTVL.

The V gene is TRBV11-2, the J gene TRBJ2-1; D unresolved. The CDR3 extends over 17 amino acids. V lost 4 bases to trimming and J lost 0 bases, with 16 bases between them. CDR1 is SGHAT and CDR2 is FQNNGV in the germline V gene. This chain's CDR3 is CASSSRVTSSSYNEQFF. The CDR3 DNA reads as TGTGCCAGCAGCTCCCGAGTTACCTCCAGCTCCTACAATGAGCAGTTCTTC.

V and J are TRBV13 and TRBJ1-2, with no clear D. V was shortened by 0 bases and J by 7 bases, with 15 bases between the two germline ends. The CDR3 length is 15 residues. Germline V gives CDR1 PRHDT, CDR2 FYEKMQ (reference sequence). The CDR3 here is CASSLGEGRAVGYTF. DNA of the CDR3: TGTGCCAGCAGCTTAGGGGAGGGAAGGGCAGTTGGCTACACCTTC.

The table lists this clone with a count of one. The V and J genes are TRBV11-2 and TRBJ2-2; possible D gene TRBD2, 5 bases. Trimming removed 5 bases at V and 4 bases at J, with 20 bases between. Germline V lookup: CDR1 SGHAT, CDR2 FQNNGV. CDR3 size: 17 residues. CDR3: CASSRPTWRVITGELFF. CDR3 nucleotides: TGTGCCAGCAGCCGCCCCACTTGGCGGGTAATCACCGGGGAGCTGTTTTTT.

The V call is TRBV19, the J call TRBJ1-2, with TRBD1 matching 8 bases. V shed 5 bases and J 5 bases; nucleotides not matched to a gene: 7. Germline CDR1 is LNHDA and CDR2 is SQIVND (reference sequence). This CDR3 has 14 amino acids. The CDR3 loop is CASSLRQGRYGYTF. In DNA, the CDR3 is TGTGCCAGTAGTCTCAGACAGGGGAGGTATGGCTACACCTTC.

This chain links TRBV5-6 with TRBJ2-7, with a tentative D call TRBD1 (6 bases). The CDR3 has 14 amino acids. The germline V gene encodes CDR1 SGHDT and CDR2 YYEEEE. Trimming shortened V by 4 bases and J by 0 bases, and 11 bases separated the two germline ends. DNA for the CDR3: TGTGCCAGCAGCCCTAGGGGGAACTCCTACGAGCAGTACTTC. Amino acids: CASSPRGNSYEQYF.

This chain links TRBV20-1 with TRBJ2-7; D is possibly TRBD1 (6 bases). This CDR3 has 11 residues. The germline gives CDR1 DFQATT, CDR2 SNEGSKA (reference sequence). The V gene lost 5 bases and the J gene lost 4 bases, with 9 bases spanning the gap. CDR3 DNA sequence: TGCAGTGCTCTAGACAGGTACGAGCAGTACTTC. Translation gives CSALDRYEQYF.

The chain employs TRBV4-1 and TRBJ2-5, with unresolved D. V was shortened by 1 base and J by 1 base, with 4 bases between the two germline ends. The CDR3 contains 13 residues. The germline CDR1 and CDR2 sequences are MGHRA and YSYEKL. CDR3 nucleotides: TGCGCCAGCAGCCAAGGGGTCCAAGAGACCCAGTACTTC. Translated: CASSQGVQETQYF.

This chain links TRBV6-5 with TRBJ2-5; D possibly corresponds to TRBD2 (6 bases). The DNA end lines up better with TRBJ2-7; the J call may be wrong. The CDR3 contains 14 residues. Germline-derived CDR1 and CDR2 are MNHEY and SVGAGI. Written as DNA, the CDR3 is TGTGCCAGCAGTTACAATGCGGGGATCTACGAGCAGTACTTC. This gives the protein CASSYNAGIYEQYF.

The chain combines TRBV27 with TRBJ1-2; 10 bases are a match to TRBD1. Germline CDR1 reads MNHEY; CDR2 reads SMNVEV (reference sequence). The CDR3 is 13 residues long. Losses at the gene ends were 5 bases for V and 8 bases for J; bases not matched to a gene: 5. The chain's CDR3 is CASSPGTGVGYTF. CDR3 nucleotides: TGTGCCAGCAGTCCCGGGACAGGGGTCGGCTACACCTTC.

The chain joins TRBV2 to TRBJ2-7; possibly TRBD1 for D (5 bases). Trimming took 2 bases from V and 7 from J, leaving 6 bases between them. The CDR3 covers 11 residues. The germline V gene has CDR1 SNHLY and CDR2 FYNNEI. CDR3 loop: CASSERGEQYF. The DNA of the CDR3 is TGTGCCAGCAGTGAAAGGGGAGAGCAGTACTTC.

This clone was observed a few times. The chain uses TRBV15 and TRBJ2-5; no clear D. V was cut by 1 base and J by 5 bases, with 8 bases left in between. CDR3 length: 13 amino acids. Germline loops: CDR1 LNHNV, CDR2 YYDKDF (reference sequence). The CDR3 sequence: CATSRAISETQYF. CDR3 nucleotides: TGTGCCACCAGCAGAGCGATTAGCGAGACCCAGTACTTC.

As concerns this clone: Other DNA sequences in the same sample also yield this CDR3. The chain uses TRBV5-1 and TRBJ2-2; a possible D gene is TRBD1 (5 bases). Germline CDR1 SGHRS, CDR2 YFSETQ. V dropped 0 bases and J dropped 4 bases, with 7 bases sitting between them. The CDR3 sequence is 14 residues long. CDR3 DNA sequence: TGCGCCAGCAGCTTGGGTAGGGGCACCGGGGAGCTGTTTTTT. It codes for CASSLGRGTGELFF.

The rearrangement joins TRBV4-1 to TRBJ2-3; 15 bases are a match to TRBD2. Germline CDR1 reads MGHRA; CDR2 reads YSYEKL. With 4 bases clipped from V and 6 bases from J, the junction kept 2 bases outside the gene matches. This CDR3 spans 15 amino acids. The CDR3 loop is CASSLGLAGGDTQYF. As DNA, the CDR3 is TGCGCCAGCAGCCTTGGACTAGCGGGAGGGGATACGCAGTATTTT.

CDR3 amino acids: CASSSRGGSDYGYTF. CDR3 coding DNA: TGTGCCAGTAGCAGCCGAGGGGGCAGTGACTATGGCTACACCTTC. The V gene is TRBV19, the J gene TRBJ1-2; 7 nucleotides align to TRBD1. V shed 6 bases and J 3 bases; nucleotides not matched to a gene: 10. The length of the CDR3 is 15 residues. The V gene's germline CDR1 is LNHDA and CDR2 SQIVND (reference sequence).

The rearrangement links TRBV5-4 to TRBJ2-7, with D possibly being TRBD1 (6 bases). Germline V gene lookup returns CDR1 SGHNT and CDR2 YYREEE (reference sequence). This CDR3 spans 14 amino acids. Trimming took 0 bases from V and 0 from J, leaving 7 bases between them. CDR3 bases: TGTGCCAGCAGCTTGGACAGGGCCTCCTACGAGCAGTACTTC. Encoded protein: CASSLDRASYEQYF.

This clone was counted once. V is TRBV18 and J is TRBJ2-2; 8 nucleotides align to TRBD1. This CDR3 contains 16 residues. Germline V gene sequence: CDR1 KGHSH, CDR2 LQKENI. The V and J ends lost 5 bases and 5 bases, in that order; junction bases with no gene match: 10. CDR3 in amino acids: CASSFIGQGNTGELFF. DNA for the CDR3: TGTGCCAGCTCATTTATCGGACAGGGAAATACCGGGGAGCTGTTTTTT.

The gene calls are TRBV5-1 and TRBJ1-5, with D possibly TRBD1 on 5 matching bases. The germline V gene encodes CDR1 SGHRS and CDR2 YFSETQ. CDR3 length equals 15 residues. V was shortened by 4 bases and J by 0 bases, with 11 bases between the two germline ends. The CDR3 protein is CASSPGTFSNQPQHF. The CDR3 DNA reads TGCGCCAGCAGCCCAGGGACGTTTAGCAATCAGCCCCAGCATTTT.

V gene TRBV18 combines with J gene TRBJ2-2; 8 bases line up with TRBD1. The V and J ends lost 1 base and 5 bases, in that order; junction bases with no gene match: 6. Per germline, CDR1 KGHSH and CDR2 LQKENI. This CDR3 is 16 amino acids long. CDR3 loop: CASSPQGQGLTGELFF. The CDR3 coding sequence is TGTGCCAGCTCACCACAAGGACAGGGTTTGACCGGGGAGCTGTTTTTT.